The rows below give T cell receptor beta chains drawn from one sample of a study of cytomegalovirus exposure and HLA in healthy donors. Clones were sequenced by immunoSEQ multiplex PCR, and TCRdb holds only the in-frame ones, with some missing. The table shows approximately 210,000 clones, with around 86% occurring only once. The specimen sequenced was PBMCs. These receptor sequences come from a woman between 50 and 59 years old in good health and CMV-seropositive. Both conserved end residues are part of each CDR3. The order of the fields is J gene, clone size, V gene, D gene, CDR3 protein, CDR3 DNA. D genes are given only for firm matches. Clone size is shown for a subset of rows, as once, few, many or a class of expanded clone.

>TRBJ1-4|few|TRBV5-1|NA
CASSPQWVNEKLFF
TGCGCCAGCAGCCCACAGTGGGTTAATGAAAAACTGTTTTTT
>TRBJ2-3|NA|TRBV6-4|NA
CASSTGHTHTDTQYF
TGTGCCAGCAGCACCGGACACACCCACACAGATACGCAGTATTTT
>TRBJ2-1|few|TRBV6-5|TRBD1
CASSYDRVGNEQFF
TGTGCCAGCAGCTACGACAGGGTAGGCAATGAGCAGTTCTTC
>TRBJ2-2|NA|TRBV18|TRBD1
CASSYDRGRGTGELFF
TGTGCCAGCTCTTATGACAGGGGCCGAGGGACCGGGGAGCTGTTTTTT
>TRBJ1-6|NA|TRBV18|NA
CASSLSGDYNSPLHF
TGTGCCAGCTCACTCTCAGGGGACTATAATTCACCCCTCCACTTT
>TRBJ1-3|NA|TRBV4-2|TRBD1
CASSHQTGDGNTIYF
TGTGCCAGCAGCCACCAAACAGGGGATGGAAACACCATATATTTT
>TRBJ2-6|few|TRBV7-9|NA
CASSLQGWANVLTF
TGTGCCAGCAGCTTACAGGGTTGGGCCAACGTCCTGACTTTC
>TRBJ1-2|NA|TRBV11-2|TRBD1
CASSFPFGTGSGYTF
TGTGCCAGCAGCTTCCCCTTCGGGACAGGGTCAGGCTACACCTTC
>TRBJ1-2|NA|TRBV7-3|NA
CASSPNRNYGYTF
TGTGCCAGCAGCCCAAACAGAAACTATGGCTACACCTTC
>TRBJ2-7|NA|TRBV28|NA
CASSLPPPQGEQYF
TGTGCCAGCAGCTTGCCGCCACCCCAGGGCGAGCAGTACTTC
>TRBJ1-6|NA|TRBV9|NA
CASSVSFPQDSPLHF
TGTGCCAGCAGCGTATCGTTCCCCCAGGATTCACCCCTCCACTTT
>TRBJ2-7|once|TRBV18|TRBD1
CASSPAGTGAFHEQYF
TGTGCCAGCTCACCAGCCGGGACAGGGGCGTTCCACGAGCAGTACTTC
>TRBJ2-1|NA|TRBV5-6|NA
CASSLLRTAYNEQFF
TGTGCCAGCAGCCTCCTCCGGACAGCCTACAATGAGCAGTTCTTC
>TRBJ1-2|NA|TRBV15|TRBD1
CATSRPQGAMSGYTF
TGTGCCACCAGCAGACCCCAGGGGGCGATGTCTGGCTACACCTTC
>TRBJ2-3|NA|TRBV19|TRBD1
CASSRTRDRAQDTQYF
TGTGCCAGTAGTCGAACCCGGGACAGGGCACAAGATACGCAGTATTTT